The 6 T cell receptor beta chains listed next were all sequenced from one sample in a study of long-term antiretroviral therapy in people with HIV. It was version v3.0 of the immunoSEQ assay that was run at survey level. The table came from immunoSEQ multiplex PCR; TCRdb's copy has only in-frame clones and leaves some out. The sample contains about 22,000 clones, 65% to 80% of which appear only once. The sample consisted of unsorted PBMCs, taken 4.1 years after starting antiretroviral therapy. Source of these receptors: a woman in her 40s with HIV.

The gene calls are TRBV7-8 and TRBJ2-3, with D maybe TRBD2 (5 bases). This CDR3 is built from 16 residues. Germline V lookup: CDR1 SGHVS, CDR2 FQNEAQ. The V end lost 4 bases, the J end lost 0 bases, and 14 bases lay between the germline ends. CDR3 nucleotides: TGTGCCAGCAGCTGGGGTCTAGCTCTTAGCACAGATACGCAGTATTTT. Translating it yields CASSWGLALSTDTQYF. The whole variable domain, remainder taken from reference TRBV7-8 and TRBJ2-3, is GAGVSQSPRYKVAKRGQDVALRCDPISGHVSLFWYQQALGQGPEFLTYFQNEAQLDKSGLPSDRFFAERPEGSVSTLKIQRTQQEDSAVYLCASSWGLALSTDTQYFGPGTRLTVL.

This clone has a single count. V is TRBV5-4 and J is TRBJ2-7; D tentatively reads TRBD1 or TRBD2 (5 bases each). The CDR3 is made up of 15 amino acids. V dropped 4 bases and J dropped 3 bases, with 17 bases sitting between them. CDR1 is SGHNT, CDR2 YYREEE, per germline (reference sequence). DNA for the CDR3: TGTGCCAGCAGCCTATCCTACCGGGGCCTCTACGAGCAGTACTTC. This gives the protein CASSLSYRGLYEQYF.

V gene TRBV10-3 combines with J gene TRBJ1-4; weak D call: TRBD1 (6 bases). V shed 3 bases and J shed 8 bases, with 16 bases lying between them. Germline V gives CDR1 ENHRY, CDR2 SYGVKD. The CDR3 is 15 residues long. The CDR3 DNA is TGTGCCATCAGTGATCAGGCAGGGGCGGGGGAAAAACTGTTTTTT. It specifies CAISDQAGAGEKLFF.

This chain uses TRBV6-5 with TRBJ2-1; 10 bases are a match to TRBD2. V trimming: 4 bases; J trimming: 8 bases; junction bases outside the gene matches: 2. Germline CDR1 reads MNHEY; CDR2 reads SVGAGI. The CDR3 extends over 13 amino acids. CDR3 DNA: TGTGCCAGCAGTTTACTAGCGGGACATGAGCAGTTCTTC. This gives the protein CASSLLAGHEQFF.

CDR3 DNA: TGTGCCAGCAGCTTGGGAAGGGACTATGGCTACACCTTC. Amino acid sequence: CASSLGRDYGYTF. The V gene is TRBV5-5, the J gene TRBJ1-2; D remains ambiguous. V shed 0 bases and J shed 3 bases, with 6 bases lying between them. The CDR3 is made up of 13 amino acids. Germline V gene lookup returns CDR1 SGHKS and CDR2 YYEKEE (reference sequence).

V usage is TRBV5-1 and J usage is TRBJ2-3, with 7 bases matching TRBD1. The germline V gene has CDR1 SGHRS and CDR2 YFSETQ. V was clipped by 0 bases and J by 3 bases; unmatched bases: 7. The CDR3 loop spans 16 amino acids. Written as DNA, the CDR3 is TGCGCCAGCAGCTTGGATCCCCAGACAGGGACAGATACGCAGTATTTT. The encoded protein is CASSLDPQTGTDTQYF.